The 12 T cell receptor beta chains given below trace back to one sample, sequenced in a study of T cells in localized non-small cell lung cancer. The data were produced by immunoSEQ multiplex PCR, yet TCRdb's version contains in-frame clones alone and is incomplete. The sample has 1,500 to 2,000 clones, just under 40% seen once. The input for sequencing was lung tumor tissue, taken before any cancer treatment. The receptors were gathered from a woman between 35 and 75 years old with stage I lung adenocarcinoma.

The rearrangement joins TRBV29-1 to TRBJ1-3; TRBD1 matches at 7 bases. CDR1 SQVTM and CDR2 ANQGSEA come from the germline V gene. CDR3 size: 13 residues. After removal of 4 bases from V and 0 bases from J, the junction contained 0 bases not matched to a gene. The CDR3 DNA is TGCAGCGTTGGGACAGGCTCTGGAAACACCATATATTTT. Amino acid sequence: CSVGTGSGNTIYF.

The V call is TRBV15, the J call TRBJ1-3; 7 nucleotides align to TRBD1. The CDR3 extends over 18 amino acids. V lost 0 bases and J lost 0; bases outside the gene matches: 8. Germline V lookup: CDR1 LNHNV, CDR2 YYDKDF (reference sequence). CDR3 protein: CATSREIRTGRSGNTIYF. CDR3 DNA: TGTGCCACCAGCAGAGAAATACGGACAGGCCGCTCTGGAAACACCATATATTTT. The entire variable domain, with the rest obtained from reference TRBV15 and TRBJ1-3, is as follows: DAMVIQNPRYQVTQFGKPVTLSCSQTLNHNVMYWYQQKSSQAPKLLFHYYDKDFNNEADTPDNFQSRRPNTSFCFLDIRSPGLGDTAMYLCATSREIRTGRSGNTIYFGEGSWLTVV.

This clone was seen a handful of times. The V and J genes are TRBV14 and TRBJ2-2; D not resolved. Germline V CDR1 and CDR2: SGHDN, FVKESK. This CDR3 comprises 14 residues. The ends were cut back, 1 base at V and 6 bases at J, with 9 bases in the middle. For the CDR3, the DNA is TGTGCCAGCAGCCAAGGGGGTTGGGCCGGGGAGCTGTTTTTT. Translating gives CASSQGGWAGELFF.

This clone is judged medium-sized. This sequence joins TRBV11-3 and TRBJ2-3, with 8 bases that match TRBD2. With 0 bases clipped from V and 2 bases from J, the junction kept 4 bases outside the gene matches. This CDR3 region has 16 residues. CDR1 and CDR2 (germline): SGHNT, YENEEA. The DNA of the CDR3 is TGTGCCAGCAGCTTAGATCCAGCGGGGGCCACAGATACGCAGTATTTT. It translates to CASSLDPAGATDTQYF. Combining the CDR3 with reference TRBV11-3 and TRBJ2-3 gives the whole variable domain EAGVVQSPRYKIIEKKQPVAFWCNPISGHNTLYWYLQNLGQGPELLIRYENEEAVDDSQLPKDRFSAERLKGVDSTLKIQPAELGDSAVYLCASSLDPAGATDTQYFGPGTRLTVL.

J is TRBJ1-1 and V is TRBV12-5; D is perhaps TRBD1 (5 bases). CDR3 length equals 13 residues. Between the trimmed V and J ends, which lost 2 bases and 4 bases, there was a span of 8 bases. Per the germline V gene, CDR1 is LGHNT and CDR2 is FRNRAP. In DNA form, the CDR3 reads TGTGCTAGTGGTTTGAGGGGTCCCACTGAAGCTTTCTTT. Translation gives CASGLRGPTEAFF.

This chain uses TRBV18 with TRBJ1-2, with D uncertain. This CDR3 is 14 amino acids long. V lost 2 bases to trimming and J lost 3 bases, with 10 bases between them. The germline gives CDR1 KGHSH, CDR2 LQKENI. CDR3 DNA sequence: TGTGCCAGCTCACCAGACACTTTTTACTATGGCTACACCTTC. This encodes CASSPDTFYYGYTF.

The chain recombines TRBV6-8 with TRBJ1-1; no reliable D call. CDR1 and CDR2 from the germline V gene are MNHGY and SAAAGT. The V and J ends lost 0 bases and 4 bases respectively, with 9 bases between them. This CDR3 is built from 14 residues. The CDR3 DNA reads as TGTGCCAGCAGTTACTCGTTTGAGGGCACTGAAGCTTTCTTT. It is translated as CASSYSFEGTEAFF.

The CDR3: CASSARLRDTIYF. The CDR3 DNA sequence: TGTGCCAGTAGTGCCCGACTTAGGGACACCATATATTTT. This chain connects TRBV19 to TRBJ1-3, with D unresolved. The CDR3 is 13 residues long. Germline values: CDR1 LNHDA, CDR2 SQIVND (reference sequence). V lost 5 bases to trimming and J lost 8 bases, with 13 bases between them.

This clone is termed large. The genes are TRBV6-8 and TRBJ2-7, with TRBD1 matching over 7 bases. In germline, CDR1 is MNHGY, CDR2 SAAAGT. The J segment lost 3 bases and the V segment lost 2 bases, leaving 4 bases of the junction unmatched. The CDR3 covers 14 residues. CDR3 sequence reads: CASSYRDRGYEQYF. CDR3 nucleotides: TGTGCCAGCAGTTACCGGGACAGAGGCTACGAGCAGTACTTC.

This clone was counted a few times. The chain combines TRBV9 with TRBJ2-1; TRBD2 aligns across 11 bases. V dropped 4 bases and J dropped 10; count of bases not matched to a gene: 7. The germline CDR1 and CDR2 sequences are SGDLS and YYNGEE. The CDR3 totals 14 residues. The CDR3 sequence: CASSLTSGGPEQFF. Written as DNA, the CDR3 is TGTGCCAGCAGCTTAACTAGCGGGGGACCCGAGCAGTTCTTC.

This chain uses TRBV19 with TRBJ2-1; D is perhaps TRBD1 (6 bases). The germline gives CDR1 LNHDA, CDR2 SQIVND (reference sequence). Between the trimmed V and J ends, which lost 6 bases and 6 bases, there was a span of 9 bases. The CDR3 runs to 12 residues. CDR3 in amino acids: CASSVQGNEQFF. The CDR3 nucleotides are TGTGCCAGTAGCGTACAGGGCAATGAGCAGTTCTTC.

This clone was found a few times. This chain connects TRBV6-8 to TRBJ2-2, with TRBD2 matching 7 bases. The CDR3 is 17 residues long. Germline lookup yields CDR1 MNHGY and CDR2 SAAAGT. Trimming removed 4 bases from V and 0 bases from J; junction bases left unmatched: 8. The CDR3 loop reads CASSWLGAGTNTGELFF. CDR3 sequence (DNA): TGTGCCAGCAGTTGGCTGGGAGCGGGGACGAACACCGGGGAGCTGTTTTTT.